A selection of T cell receptor beta chains follows, all from one sample in a study of T-cell reconstitution after alpha-beta-depleted transplantation in children. TCRdb re-analysed the PCR reads in MiXCR, keeping a single row per CDR3 protein. The table records over 550,000 distinct CDR3 sequences, roughly a tenth of them present only once. This specimen was PBMCs from the stem cell graft donor, taken from the stem cell graft. The receptors were sampled from a human donor who donated a stem cell graft to a child with acute myeloid leukemia. CDR3s leave out the opening cysteine and the closing phenylalanine or tryptophan. Fields, in order: CDR3 protein, J gene, D gene, V gene. A D gene is named only where the DNA matches it firmly.

ASSPRPVGETQY,TRBJ2-5,-,TRBV7-8
ASSLAHGTVYGYT,TRBJ1-2,TRBD1,TRBV7-2
ASSQLTSGTYNEQF,TRBJ2-1,TRBD2,TRBV25-1
ASSQQRDGTGELF,TRBJ2-2,TRBD2,TRBV4-2
SAKREGSSYNEQF,TRBJ2-1,TRBD2,TRBV20-1
ASSLTVLGTDTQY,TRBJ2-3,-,TRBV27
ASSMEGGGTQY,TRBJ2-5,-,TRBV3-1
ASRSPAGTTSYEQY,TRBJ2-7,TRBD2,TRBV6-2/TRBV6-3
ASSSSGSRATGELF,TRBJ2-2,-,TRBV5-1
ASSQVVGPYEQY,TRBJ2-7,-,TRBV3-1
ASRPDFSTDTQY,TRBJ2-3,-,TRBV6-1
ASSPRSGGDTQY,TRBJ2-3,-,TRBV18
ASSQDRGGGNTDTQY,TRBJ2-3,TRBD2,TRBV4-3
SARGILVSSYNEQF,TRBJ2-1,-,TRBV20-1
SIGGDRGQF,TRBJ2-1,TRBD2,TRBV20-1
ASSLARLYEQY,TRBJ2-7,-,TRBV7-2
ASSLTTGNTEAF,TRBJ1-1,-,TRBV5-1
SVDQGANTEAF,TRBJ1-1,TRBD1,TRBV29-1
ASSLSSTGTQY,TRBJ2-3,-,TRBV4-3